Below are 26 T cell receptor beta chains sequenced from a single sample in a study of T cell responses to AZD1222 COVID-19 vaccine. The protocol was immunoSEQ multiplex PCR, while the TCRdb copy is restricted to in-frame clones and leaves out a portion. The sample has some 120,000 clones; 65% to 85% are singletons. The source material was peripheral blood, sampled on day 0 of AZD1222 vaccination. These TCRs come from an adult in good health.

The J gene is TRBJ2-7, the V gene TRBV6-5; D possibly matches TRBD1 or TRBD2 (6 bases each). The CDR3 is 15 amino acids. Trimming took off 3 bases at V and 6 bases at J, with 18 bases between the two ends. Germline loops: CDR1 MNHEY, CDR2 SVGAGI. DNA for the CDR3: TGTGCCAGCAGTTATGGGGGGCGCGACTTGTCCGAGCAGTACTTC. Protein sequence: CASSYGGRDLSEQYF.

The chain employs TRBV27 and TRBJ1-1; D possibly corresponds to TRBD1 (6 bases). This CDR3 has 15 amino acids. With 0 bases removed from V and 4 bases from J, the gap between germline ends came to 12 bases. Germline CDR1 is MNHEY and CDR2 is SMNVEV (reference sequence). The CDR3 region has the DNA TGTGCCAGCAGTTTATCGGCAGGGGTGGCCACTGAAGCTTTCTTT. This gives the protein CASSLSAGVATEAFF.

The V and J genes are TRBV29-1 and TRBJ2-5; D remains ambiguous. The CDR3 totals 12 residues. CDR1 SQVTM and CDR2 ANQGSEA come from the germline V gene. V was pared by 4 bases and J by 5 bases, with 11 bases between. CDR3 bases: TGCAGCGTTGCGCAGGTGCGCGAGACCCAGTACTTC. It codes for CSVAQVRETQYF.

The chain links TRBV9 to TRBJ1-1, with D hard to call. The germline gives CDR1 SGDLS, CDR2 YYNGEE. Trimming pared 4 bases from V and 0 bases from J, leaving 13 bases between. The CDR3 length is 15 residues. The CDR3 DNA reads TGTGCCAGCAGCCCTCTGGGCGGGATGAACACTGAAGCTTTCTTT. It yields the protein CASSPLGGMNTEAFF.

This chain connects TRBV25-1 to TRBJ1-1; 9 positions agree with TRBD1. Germline values: CDR1 MGHDK, CDR2 SYGVNS. CDR3 size: 14 residues. The V segment lost 6 bases and the J segment 4 bases; nucleotides outside the gene matches: 6. CDR3: CASSPGTGLTEAFF. In nucleotides, the CDR3 is TGTGCCAGCAGCCCCGGGACAGGGCTCACTGAAGCTTTCTTT.

The rearrangement links TRBV27 to TRBJ2-3; 12 bases agree with TRBD2. Germline values: CDR1 MNHEY, CDR2 SMNVEV (reference sequence). The CDR3 is made up of 17 amino acids. Trimming removed 5 bases from V and 3 bases from J; junction bases left unmatched: 9. The CDR3 region has the DNA TGTGCCAGCAGTCAATTATCCGGGACTAGCGGGACAGATACGCAGTATTTT. It specifies CASSQLSGTSGTDTQYF.

V and J are TRBV2 and TRBJ2-3, with TRBD1 matching over 10 bases. The CDR3 runs to 15 residues. The trim removed 7 bases at V and 11 bases at J, leaving 15 bases unmatched. Germline V CDR1 and CDR2: SNHLY, FYNNEI. CDR3: CASNQDRGSWGLQYF. In nucleotides, the CDR3 is TGTGCCAGCAACCAGGACAGGGGGAGCTGGGGATTGCAGTATTTT.

This clone was seen a single time. The chain recombines TRBV3-1 (or the pseudogene TRBV3-2) with TRBJ2-3, with TRBD2 matching 14 bases. Germline lookup yields CDR1 LGHDT and CDR2 YNNKEL (reference sequence). This CDR3 spans 17 amino acids. Germline trimming cut 2 bases from V and 4 bases from J; bases unmatched to any gene: 5. The CDR3 loop is CASSQPGLAGAADTQYF. DNA of the CDR3: TGTGCCAGCAGCCAACCGGGACTAGCGGGAGCGGCAGATACGCAGTATTTT.

This clone was found once. The CDR3 DNA follows: TGTGCCTCACTTTCGGGGGGGCCCTCCATCGCGTTCTTC. This sequence encodes CASLSGGPSIAFF. V gene TRBV7-9 combines with J gene TRBJ2-1; 8 bases line up with TRBD2. CDR1 SEHNR and CDR2 FQNEAQ come from the germline V gene (reference sequence). J gave up 15 bases and V 11 bases, and 18 bases lay outside the gene matches. CDR3 length: 13 amino acids.

The chain recombines TRBV28 with TRBJ1-1; D unresolved. The CDR3 is 14 amino acids. The germline V gene encodes CDR1 MDHEN and CDR2 SYDVKM. V lost 5 bases and J 1 base, leaving 11 bases between the germline ends. The CDR3 bases are TGTGCCAGCAGTCCCGGGTCCTCGAACACTGAAGCTTTCTTT. Translated, it gives CASSPGSSNTEAFF.

This chain links TRBV15 with TRBJ1-4; D uncertain. CDR3 length: 14 residues. V was clipped by 2 bases and J by 0 bases, with 4 bases between them. Germline-derived CDR1 and CDR2 are LNHNV and YYDKDF (reference sequence). The chain's CDR3 is CATSRQSTNEKLFF. The CDR3 region has the DNA TGTGCCACCAGCAGACAGTCAACTAATGAAAAACTGTTTTTT.

The chain links TRBV28 to TRBJ1-2; D not certain. V was shortened by 4 bases and J by 8 bases, with 14 bases between the two germline ends. Germline V gene lookup returns CDR1 MDHEN and CDR2 SYDVKM. This CDR3 is built from 13 residues. CDR3 sequence reads: CASSSASWEGYTF. Here the CDR3 DNA reads TGTGCCAGCAGTTCCGCCTCATGGGAGGGCTACACCTTC.

The CDR3 sequence is CASTGAAPPYEQYF. As DNA, the CDR3 is TGTGCCAGCACCGGGGCAGCGCCCCCCTACGAGCAGTACTTC. The gene calls are TRBV28 and TRBJ2-7; either TRBD1 or TRBD2 may supply D (5 bases each). The V end lost 7 bases, the J end lost 2 bases, and 15 bases lay between the germline ends. CDR3 length equals 14 residues. The germline V gene has CDR1 MDHEN and CDR2 SYDVKM. Looking up the rest from reference TRBV28 and TRBJ2-7 gives the full variable domain: DVKVTQSSRYLVKRTGEKVFLECVQDMDHENMFWYRQDPGLGLRLIYFSYDVKMKEKGDIPEGYSVSREKKERFSLILESASTNQTSMYLCASTGAAPPYEQYFGPGTRLTVT.

The CDR3 spells CATGEDGNYGYTF. In nucleotides, the CDR3 is TGTGCCACCGGGGAGGACGGTAACTATGGCTACACCTTC. The chain has TRBV6-6 and TRBJ1-2; no definite D call. Trimming removed 10 bases from V and 1 base from J, with 13 bases in between. CDR1 is MNHNY and CDR2 is SVGAGI in the germline V gene (reference sequence). The CDR3 has 13 amino acids.

The chain employs TRBV18 and TRBJ1-6; D uncertain. CDR1 and CDR2 from the germline V gene are KGHSH and LQKENI. This CDR3 has 15 amino acids. Trimming pared 2 bases from V and 8 bases from J, leaving 13 bases between. The CDR3 is CASSPSSSGDSPLHF. In DNA form, the CDR3 reads TGTGCCAGCTCACCATCAAGTTCCGGGGATTCACCCCTCCACTTT.

The chain uses TRBV5-1 and TRBJ2-5, with unresolved D. The CDR3 consists of 14 residues. V lost 0 bases, J lost 2 bases, and 8 bases lay in between. Germline V gene data show CDR1 as SGHRS and CDR2 as YFSETQ. The CDR3 sequence: CASSLAALQETQYF. In DNA, the CDR3 is TGCGCCAGCAGCTTGGCCGCCTTGCAAGAGACCCAGTACTTC.

The chain links TRBV6-2 or TRBV6-3 to TRBJ2-3, with D possibly TRBD2 on 5 matching bases. The CDR3 extends over 16 amino acids. Germline loops: CDR1 MNHEY, CDR2 SVGEGT. The ends were cut back, 2 bases at V and 2 bases at J, with 14 bases in the middle. In DNA, the CDR3 is TGTGCCAGCAGTTACGGACTCCAATCCCCCACAGATACGCAGTATTTT. Encoded protein: CASSYGLQSPTDTQYF.

This chain connects TRBV6-6 to TRBJ1-2; D perhaps matches TRBD1 (6 bases). Germline V gene data show CDR1 as MNHNY and CDR2 as SVGAGI (reference sequence). Trimming pared 5 bases from V and 6 bases from J, leaving 19 bases between. The CDR3 is 15 residues long. This CDR3 is CASSPTGLGSDGYTF. CDR3 in DNA: TGTGCCAGCAGTCCCACAGGGCTGGGGAGTGATGGCTACACCTTC.

The chain has TRBV28 and TRBJ1-2, with TRBD1 matching 11 bases. The ends lost 10 bases at V and 8 bases at J; junction bases unmatched: 15. CDR1 is MDHEN and CDR2 is SYDVKM in the germline V gene. CDR3 length: 15 amino acids. CDR3 loop: CATQTPDRGQRGYTF. The DNA for the CDR3 is TGTGCCACCCAAACCCCGGACAGGGGGCAGAGGGGCTACACCTTC.

This chain links TRBV24-1 with TRBJ2-1; the D is unclear. The length of the CDR3 is 14 residues. The V end was cut by 5 bases, the J end by 5 bases, with 12 bases between. Per the germline V gene, CDR1 is KGHDR and CDR2 is SFDVKD. The chain's CDR3 is CATSGGWAHNEQFF. CDR3 coding DNA: TGTGCCACCAGTGGCGGATGGGCCCACAATGAGCAGTTCTTC.

The rearrangement uses TRBV6-4 and TRBJ1-2; tentative D call: TRBD1 (5 bases). This CDR3 is 15 amino acids long. Germline V gene sequence: CDR1 MRHNA, CDR2 SNTAGT. The germline V and J ends were trimmed by 3 bases and 4 bases, with 15 bases remaining between them. The DNA for the CDR3 is TGTGCCAGCAGTGAAAGCAGCCTTCAGGGCTATGGCTACACCTTC. Translation gives CASSESSLQGYGYTF.

This chain connects TRBV5-6 to TRBJ2-3; 10 bases match TRBD1. This CDR3 comprises 15 residues. Losses at the gene ends were 3 bases for V and 2 bases for J; bases not matched to a gene: 3. The germline V gene encodes CDR1 SGHDT and CDR2 YYEEEE. The CDR3 spells CASSYGTGDTDTQYF. CDR3 sequence (DNA): TGTGCCAGCAGCTATGGGACAGGGGACACAGATACGCAGTATTTT.

In this sample, this clone turned up once. J is TRBJ1-2 and V is TRBV6-1; D unresolved. V lost 2 bases and J lost 5, with 9 bases in between. The CDR3 contains 13 residues. The V gene's germline CDR1 is MNHNS and CDR2 SASEGT. CDR3 DNA sequence: TGTGCCAGCAGTGAACCGACTGCTTATGGCTACACCTTC. It codes for CASSEPTAYGYTF.

The chain links TRBV27 to TRBJ2-2; D uncertain. The CDR3 loop spans 14 amino acids. The germline gives CDR1 MNHEY, CDR2 SMNVEV (reference sequence). V lost 1 base to trimming and J lost 0 bases, with 3 bases between them. The CDR3 region is CASSLFANTGELFF. CDR3 DNA: TGTGCCAGCAGTTTATTTGCGAACACCGGGGAGCTGTTTTTT.

The gene calls are TRBV5-1 and TRBJ1-1; weak D call: TRBD1 (5 bases). CDR1 and CDR2 from the germline V gene are SGHRS and YFSETQ. V was clipped by 6 bases and J by 3 bases, with 15 bases between them. The CDR3 length is 14 residues. This chain's CDR3 is CASTFDSQDTEAFF. The DNA for the CDR3 is TGCGCCAGCACCTTCGACAGTCAGGACACTGAAGCTTTCTTT. Based on the CDR3 plus reference TRBV5-1 and TRBJ1-1, the full variable domain is KAGVTQTPRYLIKTRGQQVTLSCSPISGHRSVSWYQQTPGQGLQFLFEYFSETQRNKGNFPGRFSGRQFSNSRSEMNVSTLELGDSALYLCASTFDSQDTEAFFGQGTRLTVV.

The genes are TRBV13 and TRBJ2-7; D is unclear. Germline V gene lookup returns CDR1 PRHDT and CDR2 FYEKMQ (reference sequence). The V and J ends lost 5 bases and 9 bases respectively, with 17 bases between them. The CDR3 consists of 13 residues. CDR3 DNA: TGTGCCAGCAGCATACCCCCGTGGATGGGGCAGTACTTC. Protein sequence: CASSIPPWMGQYF.